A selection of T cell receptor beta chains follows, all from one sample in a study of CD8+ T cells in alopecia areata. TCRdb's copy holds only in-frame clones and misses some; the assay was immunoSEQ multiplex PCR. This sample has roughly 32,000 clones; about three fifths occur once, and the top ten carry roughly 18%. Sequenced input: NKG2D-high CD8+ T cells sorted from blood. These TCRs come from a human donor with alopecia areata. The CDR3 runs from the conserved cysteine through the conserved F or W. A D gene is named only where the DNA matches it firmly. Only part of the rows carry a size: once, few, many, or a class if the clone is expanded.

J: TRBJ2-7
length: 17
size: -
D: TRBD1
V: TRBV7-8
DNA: TGTGCCAGCAGCTTGTTGATACAGGGGGCGGGAGTGGACGAGCAGTACTTC
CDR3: CASSLLIQGAGVDEQYF

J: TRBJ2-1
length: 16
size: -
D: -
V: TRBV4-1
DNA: TGCGCCAGCAGCCAATCCGCGGGGCCTATATACAATGAGCAGTTCTTC
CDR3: CASSQSAGPIYNEQFF

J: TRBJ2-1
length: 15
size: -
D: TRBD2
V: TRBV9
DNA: TGTGCCAGCAGCACAGGACTAGCGGTCTACAATGAGCAGTTCTTC
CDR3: CASSTGLAVYNEQFF

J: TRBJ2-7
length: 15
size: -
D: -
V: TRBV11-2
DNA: TGTGCCAGCAGCCCCACTCGAGGGGGGGCTGGAGAGCAGTACTTC
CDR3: CASSPTRGGAGEQYF

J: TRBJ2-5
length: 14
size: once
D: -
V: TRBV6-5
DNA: TGTGCCAGCAGTTACTCGTATCTCGGCGAGACCCAGTACTTC
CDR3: CASSYSYLGETQYF

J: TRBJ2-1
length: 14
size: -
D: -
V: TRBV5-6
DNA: TGTGCCAGCAGCTTGGGACTTAGGGGGGATGAGCAGTTCTTC
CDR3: CASSLGLRGDEQFF

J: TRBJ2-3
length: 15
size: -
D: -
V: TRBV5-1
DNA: TGCGCCAGCAGCTTCGAGGACCCGGGTTCAGATACGCAGTATTTT
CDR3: CASSFEDPGSDTQYF

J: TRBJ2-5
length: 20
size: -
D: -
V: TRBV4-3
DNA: TGCGCCAGCAGCCAAGATCCCACACGGCAAGCAAAAAGGGGTAGGGAGACCCAGTACTTC
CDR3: CASSQDPTRQAKRGRETQYF

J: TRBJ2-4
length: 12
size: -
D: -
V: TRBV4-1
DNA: TGCGCCAGCAGCCAAGACAAAAACATTCAGTACTTC
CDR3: CASSQDKNIQYF

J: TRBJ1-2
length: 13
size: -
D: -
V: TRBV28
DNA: TGTGCCAGCAGTTCCGGGCAGGGGTCTGGCTACACCTTC
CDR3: CASSSGQGSGYTF

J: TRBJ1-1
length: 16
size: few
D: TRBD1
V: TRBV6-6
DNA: TGTGCCAGCAGTACCCTTCTCCGGGACAGGGACACTGAAGCTTTCTTT
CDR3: CASSTLLRDRDTEAFF

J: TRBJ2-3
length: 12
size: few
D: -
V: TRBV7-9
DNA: TGTGCCAGCAGCTCCTACGAGGATACGCAGTATTTT
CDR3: CASSSYEDTQYF

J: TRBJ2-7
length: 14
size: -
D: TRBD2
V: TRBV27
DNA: TGTGCCAGCAGTTTGTTAGCGGGGACCTACGAGCAGTACTTC
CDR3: CASSLLAGTYEQYF

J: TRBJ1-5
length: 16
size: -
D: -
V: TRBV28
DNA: TGTGCCAGCAGTTCCCCCCAGGGAATCAATCAGGGGCCCCAGCATTTT
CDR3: CASSSPQGINQGPQHF

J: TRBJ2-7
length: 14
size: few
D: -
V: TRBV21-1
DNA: TGTGCCAGCAGCAAAGGTCCCTGGGACGGCGAGCAGTACTTC
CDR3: CASSKGPWDGEQYF

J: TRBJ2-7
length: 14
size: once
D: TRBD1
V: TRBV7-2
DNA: TGTGGAGTGATACAGGGGGATGGACCCTACGAGCAGTACTTC
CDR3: CGVIQGDGPYEQYF

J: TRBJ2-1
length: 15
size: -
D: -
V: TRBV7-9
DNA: TGTGCCAGCAGCCATTCGGGAGCTCAGAGCAATGAGCAGTTCTTC
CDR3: CASSHSGAQSNEQFF

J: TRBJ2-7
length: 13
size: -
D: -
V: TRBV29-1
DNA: TGCAGCGTTGAATCGGAGGCGAACTACGAGCAGTACTTC
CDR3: CSVESEANYEQYF